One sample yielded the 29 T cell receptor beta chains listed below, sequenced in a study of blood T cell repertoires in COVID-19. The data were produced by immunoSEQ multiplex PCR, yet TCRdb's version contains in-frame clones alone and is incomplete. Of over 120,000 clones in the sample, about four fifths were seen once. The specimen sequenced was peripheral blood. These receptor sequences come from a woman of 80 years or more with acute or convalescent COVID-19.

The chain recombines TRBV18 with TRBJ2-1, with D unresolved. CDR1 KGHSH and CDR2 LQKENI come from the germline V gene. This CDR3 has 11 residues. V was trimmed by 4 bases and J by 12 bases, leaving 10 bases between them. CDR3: CASSLDIGQFF. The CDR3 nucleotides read TGTGCCAGCTCACTTGACATCGGGCAGTTCTTC.

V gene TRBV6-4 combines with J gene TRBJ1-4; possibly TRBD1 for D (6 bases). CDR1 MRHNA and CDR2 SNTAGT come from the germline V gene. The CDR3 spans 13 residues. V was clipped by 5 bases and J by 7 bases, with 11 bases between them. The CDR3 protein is CASSRGAGEKLFF. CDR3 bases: TGTGCCAGCAGTCGGGGGGCCGGTGAAAAACTGTTTTTT.

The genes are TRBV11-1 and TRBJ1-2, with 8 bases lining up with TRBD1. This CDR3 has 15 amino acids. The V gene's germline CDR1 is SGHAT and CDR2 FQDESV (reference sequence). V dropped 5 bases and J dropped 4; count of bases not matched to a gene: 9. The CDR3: CASSNTGGRSYGYTF. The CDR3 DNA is TGTGCCAGCAGCAACACAGGGGGTAGGAGCTATGGCTACACCTTC.

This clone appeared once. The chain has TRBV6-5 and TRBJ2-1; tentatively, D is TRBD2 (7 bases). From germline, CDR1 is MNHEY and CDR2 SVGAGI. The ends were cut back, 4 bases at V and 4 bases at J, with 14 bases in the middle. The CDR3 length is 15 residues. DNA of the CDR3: TGTGCCAGCAGTTCGTTGAGGGGGGGTTACAATGAGCAGTTCTTC. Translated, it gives CASSSLRGGYNEQFF.

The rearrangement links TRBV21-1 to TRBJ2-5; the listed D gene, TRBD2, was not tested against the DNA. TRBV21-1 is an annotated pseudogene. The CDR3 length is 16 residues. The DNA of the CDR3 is TGTGCCAGCAGCCGAGGGACTAGCGGGGCCCTGGGGACCCAGTACTTC. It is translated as CASSRGTSGALGTQYF.

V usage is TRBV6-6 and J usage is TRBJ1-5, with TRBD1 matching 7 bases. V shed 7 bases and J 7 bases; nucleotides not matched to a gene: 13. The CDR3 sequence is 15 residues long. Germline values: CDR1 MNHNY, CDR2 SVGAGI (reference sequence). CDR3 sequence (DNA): TGTGCCAGCACCCTAGGGACAGTGGTGGGGCAGCCCCAGCATTTT. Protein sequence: CASTLGTVVGQPQHF.

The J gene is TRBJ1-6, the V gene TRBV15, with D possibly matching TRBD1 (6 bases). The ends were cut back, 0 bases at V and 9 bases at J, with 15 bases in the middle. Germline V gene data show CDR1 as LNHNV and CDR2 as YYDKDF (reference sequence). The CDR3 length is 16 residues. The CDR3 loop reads CATSRDSLDRVSPLHF. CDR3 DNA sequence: TGTGCCACCAGCAGAGATTCTCTGGACAGAGTTTCACCCCTCCACTTT.

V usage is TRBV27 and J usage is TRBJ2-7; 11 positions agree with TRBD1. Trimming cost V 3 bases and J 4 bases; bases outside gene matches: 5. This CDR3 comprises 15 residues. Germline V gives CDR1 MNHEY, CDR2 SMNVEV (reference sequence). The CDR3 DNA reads TGTGCCAGCAGTTTTTGGACAGGGGGCAGTTACGAGCAGTACTTC. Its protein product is CASSFWTGGSYEQYF.

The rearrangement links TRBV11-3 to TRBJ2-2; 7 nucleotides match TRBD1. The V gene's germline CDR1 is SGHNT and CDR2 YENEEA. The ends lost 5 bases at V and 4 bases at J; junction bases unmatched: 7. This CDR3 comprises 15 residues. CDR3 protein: CASSPTGYGTGELFF. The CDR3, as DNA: TGTGCCAGCAGCCCGACAGGGTACGGCACCGGGGAGCTGTTTTTT.

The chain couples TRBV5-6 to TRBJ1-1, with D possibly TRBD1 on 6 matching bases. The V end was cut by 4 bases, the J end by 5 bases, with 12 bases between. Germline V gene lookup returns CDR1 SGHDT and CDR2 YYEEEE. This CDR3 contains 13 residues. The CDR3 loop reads CASSLQGGTEAFF. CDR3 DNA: TGTGCCAGCAGCCTACAGGGTGGGACTGAAGCTTTCTTT. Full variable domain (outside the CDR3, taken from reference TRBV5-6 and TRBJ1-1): DAGVTQSPTHLIKTRGQQVTLRCSPKSGHDTVSWYQQALGQGPQFIFQYYEEEERQRGNFPDRFSGHQFPNYSSELNVNALLLGDSALYLCASSLQGGTEAFFGQGTRLTVV.

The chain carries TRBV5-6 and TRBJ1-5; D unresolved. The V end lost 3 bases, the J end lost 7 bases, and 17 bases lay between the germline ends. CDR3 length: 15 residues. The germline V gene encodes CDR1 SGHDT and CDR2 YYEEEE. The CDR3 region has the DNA TGTGCCAGCAGCTATTTTGGCGGAGGGTGGCAGCCCCAGCATTTT. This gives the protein CASSYFGGGWQPQHF.

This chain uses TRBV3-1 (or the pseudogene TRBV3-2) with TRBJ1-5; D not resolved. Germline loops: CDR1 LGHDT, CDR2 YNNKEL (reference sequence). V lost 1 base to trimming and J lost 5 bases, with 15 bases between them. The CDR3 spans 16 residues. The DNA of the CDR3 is TGTGCCAGCAGCCAAGCGGGAGGTTATATGGATCAGCCCCAGCATTTT. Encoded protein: CASSQAGGYMDQPQHF.

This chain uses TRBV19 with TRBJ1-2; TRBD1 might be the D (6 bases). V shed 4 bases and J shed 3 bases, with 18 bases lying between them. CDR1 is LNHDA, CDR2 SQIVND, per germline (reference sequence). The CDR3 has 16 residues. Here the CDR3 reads CASSRLQGRTHYGYTF. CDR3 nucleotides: TGTGCCAGTAGTAGACTACAGGGTCGGACTCACTATGGCTACACCTTC. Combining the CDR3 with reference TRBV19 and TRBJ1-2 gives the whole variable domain DGGITQSPKYLFRKEGQNVTLSCEQNLNHDAMYWYRQDPGQGLRLIYYSQIVNDFQKGDIAEGYSVSREKKESFPLTVTSAQKNPTAFYLCASSRLQGRTHYGYTFGSGTRLTVV.

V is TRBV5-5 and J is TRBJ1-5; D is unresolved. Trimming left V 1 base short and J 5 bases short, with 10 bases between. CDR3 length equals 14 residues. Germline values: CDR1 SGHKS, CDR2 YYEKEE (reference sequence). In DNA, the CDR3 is TGTGCCAGCAGCTTGATATACGGGGATCAGCCCCAGCATTTT. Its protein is CASSLIYGDQPQHF.

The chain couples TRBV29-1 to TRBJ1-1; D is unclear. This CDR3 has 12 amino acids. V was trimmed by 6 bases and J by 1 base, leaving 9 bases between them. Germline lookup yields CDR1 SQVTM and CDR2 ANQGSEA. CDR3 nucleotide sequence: TGCAGCGTCGACACAGAGAACACTGAAGCTTTCTTT. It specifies CSVDTENTEAFF.

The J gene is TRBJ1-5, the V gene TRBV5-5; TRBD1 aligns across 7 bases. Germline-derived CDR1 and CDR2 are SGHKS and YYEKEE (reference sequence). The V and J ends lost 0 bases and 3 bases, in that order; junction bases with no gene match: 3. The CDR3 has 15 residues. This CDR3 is CASSLGTGINQPQHF. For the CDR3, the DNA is TGTGCCAGCAGCTTGGGGACAGGAATCAATCAGCCCCAGCATTTT.

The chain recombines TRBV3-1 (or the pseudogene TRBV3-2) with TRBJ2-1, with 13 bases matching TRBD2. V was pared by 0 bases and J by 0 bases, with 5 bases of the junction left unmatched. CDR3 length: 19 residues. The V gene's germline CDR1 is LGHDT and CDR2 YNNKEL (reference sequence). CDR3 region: CASSQEGTSGVPSYNEQFF. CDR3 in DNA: TGTGCCAGCAGCCAAGAAGGGACTAGCGGGGTCCCCTCCTACAATGAGCAGTTCTTC.

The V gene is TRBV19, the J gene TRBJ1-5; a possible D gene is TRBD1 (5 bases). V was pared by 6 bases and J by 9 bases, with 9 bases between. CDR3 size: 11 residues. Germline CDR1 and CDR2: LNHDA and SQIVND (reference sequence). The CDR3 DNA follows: TGTGCCAGTAGCAACCAGGGGCCCCAGCATTTT. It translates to CASSNQGPQHF.

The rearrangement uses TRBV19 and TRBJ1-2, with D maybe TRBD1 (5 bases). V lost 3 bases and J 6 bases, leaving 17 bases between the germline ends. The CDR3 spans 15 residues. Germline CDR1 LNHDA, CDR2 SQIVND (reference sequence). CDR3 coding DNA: TGTGCCAGTAGTATTAGGCAGGGCCCTGGAAATGGCTACACCTTC. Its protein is CASSIRQGPGNGYTF.

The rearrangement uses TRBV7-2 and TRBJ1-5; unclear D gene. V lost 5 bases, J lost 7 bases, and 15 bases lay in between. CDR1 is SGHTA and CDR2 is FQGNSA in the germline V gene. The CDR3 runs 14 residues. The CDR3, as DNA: TGTGCCAGCAGCCTTGCAGGCAGCCAGCAGCCCCAGCATTTT. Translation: CASSLAGSQQPQHF.

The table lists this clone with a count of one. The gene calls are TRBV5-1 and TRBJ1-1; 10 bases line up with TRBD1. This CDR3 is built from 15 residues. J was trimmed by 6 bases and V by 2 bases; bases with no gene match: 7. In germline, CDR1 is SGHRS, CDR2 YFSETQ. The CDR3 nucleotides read TGCGCCAGCAGCTTCGGGACAGGGGTTTACGCTGAAGCTTTCTTT. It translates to CASSFGTGVYAEAFF. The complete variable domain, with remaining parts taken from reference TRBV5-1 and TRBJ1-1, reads KAGVTQTPRYLIKTRGQQVTLSCSPISGHRSVSWYQQTPGQGLQFLFEYFSETQRNKGNFPGRFSGRQFSNSRSEMNVSTLELGDSALYLCASSFGTGVYAEAFFGQGTRLTVV.

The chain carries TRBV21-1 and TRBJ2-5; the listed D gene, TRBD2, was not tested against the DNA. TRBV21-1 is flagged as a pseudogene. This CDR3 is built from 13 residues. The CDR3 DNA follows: TGTGCCAGCAGCAAAGGTAGTCAAGAGACCCAGTACTTC. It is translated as CASSKGSQETQYF.

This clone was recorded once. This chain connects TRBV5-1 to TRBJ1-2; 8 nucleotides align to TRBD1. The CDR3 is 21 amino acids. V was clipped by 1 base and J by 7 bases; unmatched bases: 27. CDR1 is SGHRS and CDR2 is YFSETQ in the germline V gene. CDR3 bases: TGCGCCAGCAGCTTGACCCGGATTGGGGCCATTTTAACAGGGGGAAGCTCTGGCTACACCTTC. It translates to CASSLTRIGAILTGGSSGYTF.

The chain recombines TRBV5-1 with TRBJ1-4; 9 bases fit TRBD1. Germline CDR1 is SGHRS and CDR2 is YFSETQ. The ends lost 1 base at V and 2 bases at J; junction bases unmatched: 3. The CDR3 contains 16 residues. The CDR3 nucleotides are TGCGCCAGCAGCTTGACAGGGGGCTTTACTAATGAAAAACTGTTTTTT. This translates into CASSLTGGFTNEKLFF.

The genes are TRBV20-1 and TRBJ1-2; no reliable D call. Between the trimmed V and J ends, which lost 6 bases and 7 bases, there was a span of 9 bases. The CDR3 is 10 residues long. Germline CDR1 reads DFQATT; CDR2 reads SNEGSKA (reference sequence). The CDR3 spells CSAPTIGYTF. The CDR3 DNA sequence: TGCAGTGCGCCGACAATTGGCTACACCTTC.

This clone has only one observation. The CDR3 spells CASSAVSSYNSPLHF. As DNA, the CDR3 is TGTGCCAGCAGCGCCGTTAGCTCCTATAATTCACCCCTCCACTTT. This rearrangement joins TRBV6-6 to TRBJ1-6; no firm D call. V lost 6 bases and J lost 0, with 9 bases in between. Germline-derived CDR1 and CDR2 are MNHNY and SVGAGI (reference sequence). The CDR3 extends over 15 amino acids.

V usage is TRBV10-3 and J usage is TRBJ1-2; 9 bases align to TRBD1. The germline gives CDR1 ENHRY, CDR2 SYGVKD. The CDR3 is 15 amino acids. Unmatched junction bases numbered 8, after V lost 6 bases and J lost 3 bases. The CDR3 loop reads CAIRLSWDRDYGYTF. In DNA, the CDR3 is TGTGCCATCAGGCTGTCTTGGGACAGGGACTATGGCTACACCTTC.

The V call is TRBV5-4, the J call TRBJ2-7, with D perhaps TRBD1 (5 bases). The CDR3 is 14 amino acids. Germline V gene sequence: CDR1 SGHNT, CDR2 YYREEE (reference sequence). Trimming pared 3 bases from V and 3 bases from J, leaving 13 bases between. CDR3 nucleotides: TGTGCCAGCAGCTCGAGCACAGGCCTCTACGAGCAGTACTTC. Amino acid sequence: CASSSSTGLYEQYF.

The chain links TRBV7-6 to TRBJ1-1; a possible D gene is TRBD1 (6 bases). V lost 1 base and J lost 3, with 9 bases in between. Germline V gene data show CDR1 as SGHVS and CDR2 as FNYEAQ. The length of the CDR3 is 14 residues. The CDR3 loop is CASSLGGGYTEAFF. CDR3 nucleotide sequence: TGTGCCAGCAGCTTAGGTGGGGGCTACACTGAAGCTTTCTTT.